This T cell receptor (beta chain) was sequenced during a study of Tregs in tolerant kidney transplant recipients. Clones were read by immunoSEQ multiplex PCR, and TCRdb kept only the in-frame ones, dropping some. The sample has 240,000 or so clones; about 80% are singletons. The CDR3 length is 14 residues. With 7 bases removed from V and 1 base from J, the gap between germline ends came to 11 bases. Germline V gene sequence: CDR1 SGHRS, CDR2 YFSETQ. Unstimulated regulatory T cells (CD4+CD25+CD127-), CD4+CD25- non-regulatory cells, CD4 and CD8 cells were FACS-sorted from thawed PBMCs. This TCR was sampled from a human donor in good health. Material for sequencing was CD4+ T cells from blood. The chain is built from TRBV5-1 and TRBJ2-2; D unresolved. In DNA, the CDR3 is TGCGCCAGCTATCAAGACCGGAACACCGGGGAGCTGTTTTTT. This sequence encodes CASYQDRNTGELFF.